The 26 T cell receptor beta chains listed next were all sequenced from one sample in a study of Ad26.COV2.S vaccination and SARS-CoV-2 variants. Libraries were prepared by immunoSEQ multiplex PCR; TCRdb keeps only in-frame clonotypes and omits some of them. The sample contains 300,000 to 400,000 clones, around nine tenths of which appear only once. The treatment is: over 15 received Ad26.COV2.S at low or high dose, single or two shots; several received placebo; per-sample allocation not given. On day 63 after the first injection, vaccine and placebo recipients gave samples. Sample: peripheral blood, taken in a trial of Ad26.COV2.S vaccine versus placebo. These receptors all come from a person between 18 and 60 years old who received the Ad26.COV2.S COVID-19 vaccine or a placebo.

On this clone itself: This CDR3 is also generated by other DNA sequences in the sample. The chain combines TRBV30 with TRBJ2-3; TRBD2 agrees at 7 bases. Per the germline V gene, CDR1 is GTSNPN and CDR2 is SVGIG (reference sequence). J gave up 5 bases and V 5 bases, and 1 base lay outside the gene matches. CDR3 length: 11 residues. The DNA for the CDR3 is TGTGCCTGGGGGAGGGGAGATACGCAGTATTTT. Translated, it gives CAWGRGDTQYF. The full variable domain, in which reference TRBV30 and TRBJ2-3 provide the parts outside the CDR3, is SQTIHQWPATLVQPVGSPLSLECTVEGTSNPNLYWYRQAAGRGLQLLFYSVGIGQISSEVPQNLSASRPQDRQFILSSKKLLLSDSGFYLCAWGRGDTQYFGPGTRLTVL.

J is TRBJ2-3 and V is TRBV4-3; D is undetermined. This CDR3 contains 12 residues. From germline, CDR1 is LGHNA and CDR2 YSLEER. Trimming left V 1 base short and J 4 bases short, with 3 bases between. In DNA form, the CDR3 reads TGCGCCAGCAGCCAAGGGTCAGATACGCAGTATTTT. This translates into CASSQGSDTQYF.

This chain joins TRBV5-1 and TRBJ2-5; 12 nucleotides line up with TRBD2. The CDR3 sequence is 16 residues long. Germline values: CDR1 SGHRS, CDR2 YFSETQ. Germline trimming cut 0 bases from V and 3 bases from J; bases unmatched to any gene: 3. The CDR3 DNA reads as TGCGCCAGCAGCTTGGCTAGCGGGGGGGTGGAAGAGACCCAGTACTTC. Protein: CASSLASGGVEETQYF.

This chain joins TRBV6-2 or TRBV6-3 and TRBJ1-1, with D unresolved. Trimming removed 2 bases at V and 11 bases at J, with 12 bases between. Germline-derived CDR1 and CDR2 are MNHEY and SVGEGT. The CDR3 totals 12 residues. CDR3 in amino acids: CASSYGSAEAFF. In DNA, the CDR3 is TGTGCCAGCAGTTACGGTTCGGCCGAGGCTTTCTTT.

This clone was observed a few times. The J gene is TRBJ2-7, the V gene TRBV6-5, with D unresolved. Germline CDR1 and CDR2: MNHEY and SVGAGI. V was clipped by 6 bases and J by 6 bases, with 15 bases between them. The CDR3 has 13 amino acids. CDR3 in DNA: TGTGCCAGCAGATCCGGGCATCCCCCCGAGCAGTACTTC. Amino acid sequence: CASRSGHPPEQYF.

CDR3 in DNA: TGTGCCAGCAGCTTGATCGCGGGGACAGGGGGCTATGGCTACACCTTC. Translating it yields CASSLIAGTGGYGYTF. V is TRBV5-8 and J is TRBJ1-2; 11 bases are shared with TRBD1. Germline V gene lookup returns CDR1 SGHTS and CDR2 YDEGEE. Losses at the gene ends were 1 base for V and 4 bases for J; bases not matched to a gene: 6. The CDR3 is 16 amino acids.

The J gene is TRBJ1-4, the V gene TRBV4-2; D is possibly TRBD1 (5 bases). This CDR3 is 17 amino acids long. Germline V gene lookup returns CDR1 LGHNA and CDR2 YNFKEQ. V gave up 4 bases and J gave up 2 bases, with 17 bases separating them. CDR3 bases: TGTGCCAGCAGCCTCCAGAACAGGATTGGCACTAATGAAAAACTGTTTTTT. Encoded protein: CASSLQNRIGTNEKLFF.

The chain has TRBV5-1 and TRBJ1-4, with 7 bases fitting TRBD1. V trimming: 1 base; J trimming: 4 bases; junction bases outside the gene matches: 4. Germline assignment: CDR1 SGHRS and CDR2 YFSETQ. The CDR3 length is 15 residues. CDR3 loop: CASSLSTGINEKLFF. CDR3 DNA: TGCGCCAGCAGCTTGTCGACAGGGATTAATGAAAAACTGTTTTTT.

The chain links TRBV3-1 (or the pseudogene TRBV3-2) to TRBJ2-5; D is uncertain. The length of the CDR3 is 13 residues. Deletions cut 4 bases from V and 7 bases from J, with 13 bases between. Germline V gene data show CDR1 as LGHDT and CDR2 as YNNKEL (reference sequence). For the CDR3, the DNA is TGTGCCAGCAGCCTCCCTGAACGAGGGACCCAGTACTTC. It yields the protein CASSLPERGTQYF.

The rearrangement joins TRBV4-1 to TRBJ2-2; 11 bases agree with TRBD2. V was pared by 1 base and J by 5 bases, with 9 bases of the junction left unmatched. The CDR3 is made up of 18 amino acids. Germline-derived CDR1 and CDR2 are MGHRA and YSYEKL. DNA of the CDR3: TGCGCCAGCAGCCAAGGGATCCTAGCGGGGGGTAAAACCGGGGAGCTGTTTTTT. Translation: CASSQGILAGGKTGELFF.

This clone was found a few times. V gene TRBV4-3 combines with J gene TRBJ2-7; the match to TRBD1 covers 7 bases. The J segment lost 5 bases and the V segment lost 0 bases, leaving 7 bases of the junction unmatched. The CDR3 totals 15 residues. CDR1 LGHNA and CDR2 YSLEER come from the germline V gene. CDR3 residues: CASSQDRGQADEQYF. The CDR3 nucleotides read TGCGCCAGCAGCCAAGATCGCGGACAGGCGGACGAGCAGTACTTC.

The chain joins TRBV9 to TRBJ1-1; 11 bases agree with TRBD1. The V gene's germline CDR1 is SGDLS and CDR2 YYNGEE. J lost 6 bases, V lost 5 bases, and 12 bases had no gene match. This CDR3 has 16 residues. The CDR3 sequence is CASRKGQGVRFAEAFF. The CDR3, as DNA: TGTGCCAGCAGGAAGGGACAGGGGGTTCGTTTCGCTGAAGCTTTCTTT.

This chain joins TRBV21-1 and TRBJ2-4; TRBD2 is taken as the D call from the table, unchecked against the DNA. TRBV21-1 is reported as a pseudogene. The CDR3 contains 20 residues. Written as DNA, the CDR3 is TGTGCCAGCAGCAAAGCCGAAGGACTAGCGGGGTCAGGGGCCAAAAACATTCAGTACTTC. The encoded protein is CASSKAEGLAGSGAKNIQYF.

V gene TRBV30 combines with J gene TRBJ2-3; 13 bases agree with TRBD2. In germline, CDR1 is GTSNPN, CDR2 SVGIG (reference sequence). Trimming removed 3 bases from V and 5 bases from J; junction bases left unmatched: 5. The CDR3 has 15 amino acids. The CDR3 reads CAWSPGTSGVDTQYF. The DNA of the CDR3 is TGTGCCTGGAGCCCCGGGACTAGCGGGGTAGATACGCAGTATTTT.

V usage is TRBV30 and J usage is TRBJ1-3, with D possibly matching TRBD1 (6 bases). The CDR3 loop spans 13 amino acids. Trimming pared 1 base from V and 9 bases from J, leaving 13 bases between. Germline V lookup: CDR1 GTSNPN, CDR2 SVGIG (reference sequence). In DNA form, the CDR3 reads TGTGCCTGGAGTGCGCCGGGACACCGCACCATATATTTT. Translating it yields CAWSAPGHRTIYF. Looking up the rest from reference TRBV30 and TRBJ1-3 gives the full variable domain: SQTIHQWPATLVQPVGSPLSLECTVEGTSNPNLYWYRQAAGRGLQLLFYSVGIGQISSEVPQNLSASRPQDRQFILSSKKLLLSDSGFYLCAWSAPGHRTIYFGEGSWLTVV.

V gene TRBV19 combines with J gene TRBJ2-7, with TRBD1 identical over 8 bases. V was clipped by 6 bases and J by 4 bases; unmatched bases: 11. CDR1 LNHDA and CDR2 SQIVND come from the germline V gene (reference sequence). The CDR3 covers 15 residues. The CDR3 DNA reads TGTGCCAGTAGCACACAGGGGGGACGGTCTTACGAGCAGTACTTC. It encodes CASSTQGGRSYEQYF.

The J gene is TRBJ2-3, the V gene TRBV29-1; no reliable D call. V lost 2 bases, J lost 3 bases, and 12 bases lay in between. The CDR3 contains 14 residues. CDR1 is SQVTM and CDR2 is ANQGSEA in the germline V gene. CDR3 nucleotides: TGCAGCGTTGAATGGCGAGGTGAGACAGATACGCAGTATTTT. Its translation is CSVEWRGETDTQYF.

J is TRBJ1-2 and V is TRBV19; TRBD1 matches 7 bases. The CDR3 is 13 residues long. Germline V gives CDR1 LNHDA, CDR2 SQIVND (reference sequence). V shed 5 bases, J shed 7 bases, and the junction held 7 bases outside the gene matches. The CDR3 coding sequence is TGTGCCAGTAGTTCTCAGGGGGACCCTGGCTACACCTTC. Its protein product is CASSSQGDPGYTF.

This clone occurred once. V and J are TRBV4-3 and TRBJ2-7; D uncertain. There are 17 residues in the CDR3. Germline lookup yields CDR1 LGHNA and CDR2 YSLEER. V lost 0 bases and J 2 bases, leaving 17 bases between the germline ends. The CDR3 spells CASSQDIPLQRTYEQYF. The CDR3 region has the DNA TGCGCCAGCAGCCAAGATATTCCCCTACAGAGAACCTACGAGCAGTACTTC.

The CDR3 loop reads CASRGELNTEAFF. CDR3 DNA sequence: TGCGCCAGCAGGGGGGAACTGAACACTGAAGCTTTCTTT. V gene TRBV5-1 combines with J gene TRBJ1-1; maybe TRBD1 (5 bases). Germline V gives CDR1 SGHRS, CDR2 YFSETQ. V shed 5 bases and J shed 0 bases, with 8 bases lying between them. This CDR3 is 13 amino acids long.

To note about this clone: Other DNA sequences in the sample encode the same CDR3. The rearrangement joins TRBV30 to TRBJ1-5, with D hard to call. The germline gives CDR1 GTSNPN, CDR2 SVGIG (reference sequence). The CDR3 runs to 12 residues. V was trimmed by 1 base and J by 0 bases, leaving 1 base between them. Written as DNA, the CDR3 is TGTGCCTGGAGTGATAGCAATCAGCCCCAGCATTTT. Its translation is CAWSDSNQPQHF.

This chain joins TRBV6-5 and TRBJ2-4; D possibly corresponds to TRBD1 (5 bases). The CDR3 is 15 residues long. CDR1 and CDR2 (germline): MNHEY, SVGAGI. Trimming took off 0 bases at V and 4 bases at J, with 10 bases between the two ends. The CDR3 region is CASSYSHRRKNIQYF. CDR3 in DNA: TGTGCCAGCAGTTACTCGCACAGGCGTAAAAACATTCAGTACTTC.

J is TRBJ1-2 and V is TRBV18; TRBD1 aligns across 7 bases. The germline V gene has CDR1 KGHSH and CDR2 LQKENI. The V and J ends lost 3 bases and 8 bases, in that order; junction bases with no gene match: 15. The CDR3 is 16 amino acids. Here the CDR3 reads CASSPPGQYDVKGYTF. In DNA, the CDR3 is TGTGCCAGCTCACCGCCGGGACAGTATGATGTGAAGGGCTACACCTTC.

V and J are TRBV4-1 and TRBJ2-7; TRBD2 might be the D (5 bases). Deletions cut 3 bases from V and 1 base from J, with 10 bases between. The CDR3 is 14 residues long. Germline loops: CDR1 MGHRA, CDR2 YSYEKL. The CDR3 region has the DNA TGCGCCAGCAGCCAGAGACGGGATTCCTACGAGCAGTACTTC. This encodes CASSQRRDSYEQYF.

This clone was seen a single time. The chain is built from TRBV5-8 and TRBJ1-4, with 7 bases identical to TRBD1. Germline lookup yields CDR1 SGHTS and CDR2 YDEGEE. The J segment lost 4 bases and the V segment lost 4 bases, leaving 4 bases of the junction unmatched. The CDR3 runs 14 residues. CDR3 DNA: TGTGCCAGCAGCCGAACAGGGGATAATGAAAAACTGTTTTTT. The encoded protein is CASSRTGDNEKLFF.

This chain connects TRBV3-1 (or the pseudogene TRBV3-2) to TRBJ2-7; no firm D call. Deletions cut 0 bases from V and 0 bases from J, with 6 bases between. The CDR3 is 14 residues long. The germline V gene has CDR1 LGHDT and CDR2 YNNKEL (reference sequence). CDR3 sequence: CASSQERFSYEQYF. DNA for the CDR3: TGTGCCAGCAGCCAAGAGAGGTTCTCCTACGAGCAGTACTTC.